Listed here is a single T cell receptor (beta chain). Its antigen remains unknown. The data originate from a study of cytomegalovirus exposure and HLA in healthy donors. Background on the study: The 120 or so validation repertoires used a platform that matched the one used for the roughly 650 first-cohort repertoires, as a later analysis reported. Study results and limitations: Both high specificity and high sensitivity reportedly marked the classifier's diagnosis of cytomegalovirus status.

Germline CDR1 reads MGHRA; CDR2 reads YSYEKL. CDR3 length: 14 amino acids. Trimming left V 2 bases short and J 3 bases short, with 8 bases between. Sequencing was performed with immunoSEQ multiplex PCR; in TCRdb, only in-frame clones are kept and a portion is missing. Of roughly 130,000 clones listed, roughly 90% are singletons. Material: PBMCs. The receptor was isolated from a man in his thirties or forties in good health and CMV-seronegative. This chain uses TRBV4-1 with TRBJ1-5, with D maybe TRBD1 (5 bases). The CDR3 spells CASSQWDFNQPQHF. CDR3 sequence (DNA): TGCGCCAGCAGCCAATGGGACTTCAATCAGCCCCAGCATTTT.